Below, one TCR beta chain is given with its context. Its specificity is not known. The data were taken from a study of shared clonotypes between healthy human individuals. Study-wide results and limits: For sorted subsets, rarefaction showed incomplete sequencing despite large depth. Around 5% of naive CD4 clonotypes were common to a few donors.

The CDR3 covers 15 residues. CDR1 is MNHEY and CDR2 is SVGAGI in the germline V gene. The J segment lost 2 bases and the V segment lost 2 bases, leaving 4 bases of the junction unmatched. Source study methods: ImmunoSEQ junction-only sequences lacked quality scores, so their filtering differed. This table comes from immunoSEQ multiplex PCR, and its TCRdb copy is limited to in-frame clones, with some not included. V and J calls and clone size are those listed in that table; D and trimming were worked out from the DNA. Of over a million clones listed, 75% are singletons. Every donor was a Caucasian adult from Nashville, Tennessee.

The TCR sequence derives from a man in his late teens or twenties in good health. The V call is TRBV6-5, the J call TRBJ2-7; 9 bases fit TRBD1. The sample taken for sequencing was memory CD4+ T cells sorted from blood. Subset reported: CD45RA-negative fraction. CDR3 residues: CASSYQGTGTYEQYF. DNA for the CDR3: TGTGCCAGCAGTTACCAGGGGACAGGGACCTACGAGCAGTACTTC.